This is a list of T cell receptor beta chains from one sample in a study of response to subunit inactivated influenza vaccine. One entry per CDR3 protein results from TCRdb running MiXCR on the RT-PCR reads. The sample shows about 160,000 distinct CDR3 sequences, approximately 11% of them seen only once. The source was non-naive T cells sorted from PBMCs, collected about 6 weeks after vaccination. The origin of the receptors is a man aged 50-60 years who received an inactivated influenza vaccine. Both conserved end residues are part of each CDR3. The D gene is left open where the match is weak. Rows may omit the clone size; those that give it use once, few, many or a size class.

abundance	d_gene	j_gene	v_gene	CDR3nt	CDR3aa
many	-	TRBJ1-1	TRBV20-1	TGCAGTGCTAGAGATAACACTAATGAAGCTTTCTTT	CSARDNTNEAFF
-	-	TRBJ2-5	TRBV12-3/TRBV12-4	TGTGCCAGCAGCTCGCCCCAAGGGACCCAGTACTTC	CASSSPQGTQYF
-	TRBD1	TRBJ2-7	TRBV6-1	TGTGCCAGCAGTAAGGACAGGTTGGGGGAGCAGTACTTC	CASSKDRLGEQYF
-	TRBD1	TRBJ2-2	TRBV7-9	TGTGCCAGCAGCGGTACAGGGGCCCAACACACCGGGGAGCTGTTTTTT	CASSGTGAQHTGELFF
few	TRBD2	TRBJ2-1	TRBV27	TGTGCCAGCAGTTTATCGGCTCCGAGACTAGCGGGGGACGAGCAGTTCTTC	CASSLSAPRLAGDEQFF
few	-	TRBJ2-7	TRBV15	TGTGCCTACCGGGCGGGACATGACGGGTACGAGCAGTACTTC	CAYRAGHDGYEQYF
many	-	TRBJ2-3	TRBV5-1	TGCGCCAGCAGCTTGGCCGAAAGGGTGGACACGCAGTATTTT	CASSLAERVDTQYF
many	-	TRBJ2-7	TRBV7-8	TGTGCCAGCAGCCTCGAACCGGGTCGCTCCTACGAGCAGTACTTC	CASSLEPGRSYEQYF
many	TRBD2	TRBJ2-3	TRBV27	TGTGCCAGCAGTTCCCCTTATCTAGCGGGAAGAGATACGCAGTATTTT	CASSSPYLAGRDTQYF
few	-	TRBJ1-4	TRBV5-1	TGCGCCAGCAGCGTCGGGACGGGGGGTGAAAAACTGTTTTTT	CASSVGTGGEKLFF
-	TRBD2	TRBJ2-1	TRBV5-6	TGTGCCAGCAGAGGACTAACTAGCGGGGCTTACAATGAGCAGTTCTTC	CASRGLTSGAYNEQFF
-	TRBD2	TRBJ2-1	TRBV10-2	TGCGCCAGCACTCGAAGCGGGGGCTATTACAATGAGCAGTTCTTC	CASTRSGGYYNEQFF
few	-	TRBJ2-2	TRBV5-4	TGTGCCAGCAGCTTGGTGCGGGGGCCTACCGGGGAGCTGTTTTTT	CASSLVRGPTGELFF
-	-	TRBJ2-7	TRBV27	TGTGCCAGTTGGGGGGCCTACGAGCAGTACTTC	CASWGAYEQYF
-	-	TRBJ2-7	TRBV30	TGTGCCTGGATGGGGCCTTTAGGGATGCTGAACTTC	CAWMGPLGMLNF
many	-	TRBJ2-7	TRBV29-1	TGCAGCGTTGTTAAGGCGGCTCATTCCTACGAGCAGTACTTC	CSVVKAAHSYEQYF
-	-	TRBJ2-7	TRBV5-4	TGTGCCAGCAGCCCGTCGGGGACGCGAACCTACGAGCAGTACTTC	CASSPSGTRTYEQYF
many	-	TRBJ1-3	TRBV11-2	TGTGCCAGCAGCTTGCAATCAAACACCATATATTTT	CASSLQSNTIYF
many	TRBD1	TRBJ2-7	TRBV5-5	TGTGCCAGCAGCTTGGTGGCGACAGGGACCCTCTACGAGCAGTACTTC	CASSLVATGTLYEQYF
-	-	TRBJ1-1	TRBV27	TGTGCCAGCAGTAAACTTAACCCGAACACTGAAGCTTTCTTT	CASSKLNPNTEAFF
-	TRBD2	TRBJ2-4	TRBV5-1	TGCGCCAGCAGCTTGGGCTCGCTAGCGGGAGAAGGGGTCATTCAGTACTTC	CASSLGSLAGEGVIQYF
-	TRBD1	TRBJ2-3	TRBV5-1	TGCGCCAGCAGCCTAGACAGGGGAGACACAGATACGCAGTATTTT	CASSLDRGDTDTQYF
few	-	TRBJ2-7	TRBV20-1	TGCAGTGCTAGTTTTCAGCGCGTCGAGCAGTACTTC	CSASFQRVEQYF
-	TRBD1	TRBJ1-1	TRBV30	TGTGCCTGGAGTGTACGGAAGGGGGCTTGGAGGGCTTTCTTT	CAWSVRKGAWRAFF
-	-	TRBJ2-1	TRBV7-3	TGTGCCAGCAGCTCAGGAGGACAAGATGAGCAGTTCTTC	CASSSGGQDEQFF
-	-	TRBJ2-5	TRBV12-3/TRBV12-4	TGTGCCAACAGTTTTGCAGTCCAAGAGACCCAGTACTTC	CANSFAVQETQYF
-	-	TRBJ2-2	TRBV11-1	TGTGCCAGCAGCCCATATAGGAGCGTGAACACCGGGGAGCTGTTTTTT	CASSPYRSVNTGELFF
few	-	TRBJ2-7	TRBV2	TGTGCCAGCAGCAAAGGCGGGACAGCTACTGAGCAGTACTTC	CASSKGGTATEQYF
once	-	TRBJ2-7	TRBV6-5	TGTGCCAGCAGTTCCGGGACGGACTACGAGCAGTACTTC	CASSSGTDYEQYF
few	-	TRBJ2-6	TRBV28	TGTGCCAGTGCCTTATCTGGGGCCAACGTCCTGACTTTC	CASALSGANVLTF
few	-	TRBJ1-2	TRBV12-3/TRBV12-4	TGTGCCAGCAGTTTAGCGTTGAGGGGAAGCTATGGCTACACCTTC	CASSLALRGSYGYTF
-	-	TRBJ2-7	TRBV7-8	TGTGCCAGCAGCTCCTACCGGGACAAGGGATACGAGCAGTACTTC	CASSSYRDKGYEQYF